This is a list of T cell receptor beta chains from one sample in a study of post-analysis software for immune sequencing data. In TCRdb, the PCR reads were re-called with MiXCR into one record per CDR3 protein. The sample has approximately 630,000 distinct CDR3 sequences; roughly three fifths are singletons. Sequenced material: blood. All receptors derive from a girl aged 2 to 10 with multiple sclerosis. CDR3s include the opening cysteine and the closing phenylalanine or tryptophan. A D gene is named only where the DNA matches it firmly. Clone size is given for some rows only: seen once, a few or many times, or a class if the clone is expanded.

V gene	J gene	D gene	clone size	CDR3 DNA	CDR3 protein
TRBV3-1	TRBJ2-5	NA	NA	TGTGCCAGCAGCCAAATTTTAGGGGAGACCCAGTACTTC	CASSQILGETQYF
TRBV5-1	TRBJ2-1	TRBD2	few	TGCGCCAGCAGCTCGGGACTAGCGGGCGGAGAGCAGTTCTTC	CASSSGLAGGEQFF
TRBV5-1	TRBJ1-2	TRBD1	once	TGCGCCAGCAGCCCCGGGACAGCGGGATGCTATGGCTACACCTTC	CASSPGTAGCYGYTF
TRBV11-2	TRBJ2-5	NA	few	TGTGCCAGCAGCCGACAAGACAGCCTTGGCGTGCAGACCCAGTACTTC	CASSRQDSLGVQTQYF
TRBV6-2/TRBV6-3	TRBJ2-1	TRBD2	NA	TGTGCCAGCAGTGACGGGGAGGGGTGGGTATCGTTGGATGAGCAGTTCTTC	CASSDGEGWVSLDEQFF
TRBV7-2	TRBJ2-5	TRBD2	few	TGTGCCAGCAGCTTAGCACCTAGCGGGGGAAAAGAGACCCAGTACTTC	CASSLAPSGGKETQYF
TRBV12-3/TRBV12-4	TRBJ1-2	TRBD1	NA	TGTGCCAGCAGAAGCTCAGGGGGGTCGAACCTCTACTATGGCTACACCTTC	CASRSSGGSNLYYGYTF
TRBV12-3/TRBV12-4	TRBJ1-5	NA	NA	TGTGCCAGCAGTTTAGGAAGGGACAATCAGCCCCAGCATTTT	CASSLGRDNQPQHF
TRBV20-1	TRBJ2-5	TRBD2	NA	TGCAGTGCTAGTAGCGGGGACCTACAAGAGACCCAGTACTTC	CSASSGDLQETQYF
TRBV3-1	TRBJ2-1	TRBD2	NA	TGTGCCAGCAGCCTACTCAAAATGCCTAGCGGGGGGGCGAGCTCCTACAATGAGCAGTTCTTC	CASSLLKMPSGGASSYNEQFF
TRBV7-8	TRBJ1-2	TRBD1	NA	TGTGCCAGCAGCACCGACAGGGGGAGAGGAGGCTACACCTTC	CASSTDRGRGGYTF
TRBV7-9	TRBJ1-6	NA	NA	TGTGCCAGCAGCTTAGAGGGGGATTCGGCACCCCTCCACTTT	CASSLEGDSAPLHF
TRBV6-5	TRBJ2-3	NA	few	TGTGCCAGCAGTTACACCCCTAGAACAGATACGCAGTATTTT	CASSYTPRTDTQYF
TRBV20-1	TRBJ1-2	TRBD1	few	TGCAGTGCCTCGGGACAGCGGGGGGGCTACACCTTC	CSASGQRGGYTF
TRBV5-5	TRBJ2-1	NA	NA	TGTGCCAGCAGCTTAGCAGGGCCCGGGATTGAGCAGTTCTTC	CASSLAGPGIEQFF
TRBV20-1	TRBJ1-2	NA	NA	TGCAGTGCTAGATTGGCAGGAACCAACTATGGCTACACCTTC	CSARLAGTNYGYTF
TRBV5-1	TRBJ2-1	TRBD2	NA	TGCGCCAGCAGCCCGACAGCGGGGGCCAATGAGCAGTTCTTC	CASSPTAGANEQFF
TRBV7-9	TRBJ2-1	TRBD2	NA	TGTGCCAGCAGCTTAGATACCGGCGGGAGTGAGGAGTTCTTC	CASSLDTGGSEEFF
TRBV7-2	TRBJ1-2	NA	few	TGTGCCAGCAGCTTAGAGCCAGGGGATGGCTACACCTTC	CASSLEPGDGYTF
TRBV29-1	TRBJ1-2	NA	NA	TGCAGCGTTGAAGGCCCAGGGGACTATGGCTACACCTTC	CSVEGPGDYGYTF
TRBV10-3	TRBJ2-7	TRBD2	NA	TGTGCCATCACCACGACTAGCGGGAGCCTCGAGCAGTACTTC	CAITTTSGSLEQYF
TRBV20-1	TRBJ2-3	TRBD2	once	TGCAGTGCTGTCCCGCGACTAGCGGGGGATACAGATACGCAGTATTTT	CSAVPRLAGDTDTQYF
TRBV7-9	TRBJ1-6	NA	NA	TGTGCCAGCAGCCCCGGAGGGGGGGCGAAGTGGAATTCACCCCTCCACTTT	CASSPGGGAKWNSPLHF
TRBV2	TRBJ2-6	TRBD1	NA	TGTGCCAGCAGGGAAGACTTCAGGGGGCTCTACTCTGGGGCCAACGTCCTGACTTTC	CASREDFRGLYSGANVLTF
TRBV20-1	TRBJ1-4	NA	NA	TGCAGTGCTAAGGGCGCAGGAGAAAAACTGTTTTTT	CSAKGAGEKLFF
TRBV20-1	TRBJ1-2	TRBD1	NA	TGCAGTGCGAGCGGGGACAGGGTGGGCGGCTACACCTTC	CSASGDRVGGYTF
TRBV2	TRBJ1-5	TRBD1	NA	TGTGCCAGCGATCCGGGACAGGGTGCGAATCAGCCCCAGCATTTT	CASDPGQGANQPQHF
TRBV10-3	TRBJ1-6	NA	NA	TGTGCCATCAAAAATTCCCGACAGGCCCCCTACTATAATTCACCCCTCCACTTT	CAIKNSRQAPYYNSPLHF
TRBV27	TRBJ1-1	NA	NA	TGTGCCAGCAGTTTACAGGGTAAGGACACTGAAGCTTTCTTT	CASSLQGKDTEAFF
TRBV6-1	TRBJ1-5	NA	few	TGTGCCAGCAGGGGGGGGCCCGTCCAGGGCCCGTCCAGCAATCAGCCCCAGCATTTT	CASRGGPVQGPSSNQPQHF
TRBV20-1	TRBJ2-5	NA	NA	TGCAGTGCCAACAAGCCTGGGGACGCCCAGTACTTC	CSANKPGDAQYF
TRBV5-1	TRBJ2-7	TRBD1	NA	TGCGCCAGCAAACTGACCGGGACAGGGGGGCACTACGAGCAGTACTTC	CASKLTGTGGHYEQYF
TRBV29-1	TRBJ2-5	NA	NA	TGCAGCGTTGTGGCAGGGAGCGAGACCCAGTACTTC	CSVVAGSETQYF
TRBV29-1	TRBJ2-1	NA	few	TGCAGCGTTGGCGGGTTGGGGGAGCAGTTCTTC	CSVGGLGEQFF
TRBV10-2	TRBJ1-1	TRBD1	NA	TGCGCCAGCAGTGCGACAGGGACAGCCTCTGAAGCTTTCTTT	CASSATGTASEAFF
TRBV20-1	TRBJ2-1	NA	NA	TGCAGTGCTAGAGATTCTGGTGGGGATAGCTCCTACAATGAGCAGTTCTTC	CSARDSGGDSSYNEQFF
TRBV3-1	TRBJ2-7	NA	NA	TGTGCCAGCAGCCAGCCCAGGGCGAGCGAGCAGTACTTC	CASSQPRASEQYF
TRBV5-4	TRBJ2-1	NA	NA	TGTGCCAGTAGCTTGGGCAGCGGGCACTCCTACAATGAGCAGTTCTTC	CASSLGSGHSYNEQFF
TRBV7-2	TRBJ2-3	NA	NA	TGTGCCAGCAGGCGGCGGGCCTATTCAGATACGCAGTATTTT	CASRRRAYSDTQYF
TRBV7-2	TRBJ2-1	TRBD2	NA	TGTGCCAGCAGCTTACCGGGGGGGCCGGACAATGAGCAGTTCTTC	CASSLPGGPDNEQFF
TRBV28	TRBJ1-5	NA	once	TGTGCCAGCAGTTTATATGGGGAAGATCAGCCCCAGCATTTT	CASSLYGEDQPQHF
TRBV4-1	TRBJ2-1	NA	NA	TGCGCCAGCAGCCAAGAATGGCTGGGGAATGGTGTGCAGTTCTTC	CASSQEWLGNGVQFF
TRBV5-1	TRBJ2-5	NA	NA	TGCGCCAGCAGCTTGGTGATGCAAGAGACCCAGTACTTC	CASSLVMQETQYF
TRBV6-5	TRBJ2-1	TRBD1	NA	TGTGCCAGCAGTTCCCCCCCGGGACAGGGCCAGTTCTTC	CASSSPPGQGQFF
TRBV11-2	TRBJ1-2	NA	NA	TGTGCCAGCAGCCTCCGGGACGCCTATGGCTACACCTTC	CASSLRDAYGYTF
TRBV20-1	TRBJ2-1	TRBD1	NA	TGCAGTGCTAGAGAACAGGGGTACAATGAGCAGTTCTTC	CSAREQGYNEQFF
TRBV5-6	TRBJ2-1	TRBD2	NA	TGTGCCAGCAGCTTGCTGGGTCTAGCGGGATGGGATGAGCAGTTCTTC	CASSLLGLAGWDEQFF
TRBV11-3	TRBJ2-1	NA	NA	TGTGCCAGCAGCTTAGGACTTAGCAACAATGAGCAGTTCTTC	CASSLGLSNNEQFF
TRBV9	TRBJ1-2	NA	NA	TGTGCCAGCAGCGCGCCTTTACAGGGAATTGACTATGGCTACACCTTC	CASSAPLQGIDYGYTF
TRBV7-6	TRBJ1-4	NA	NA	TGTGCCAGCAGCTTAGTGGCAGCTAAGACTAATGAAAAACTGTTTTTT	CASSLVAAKTNEKLFF
TRBV6-2/TRBV6-3	TRBJ2-3	TRBD2	NA	TGTGCCAGCAGTTACTCGGGACTAGACTTCACAGATACGCAGTATTTT	CASSYSGLDFTDTQYF
TRBV20-1	TRBJ2-1	NA	NA	TGCAGTGCTAGAGATCCGCAAGAGGGACATGAGCAGTTCTTC	CSARDPQEGHEQFF
TRBV29-1	TRBJ2-3	NA	NA	TGCAGCGTCGGGACACGTTTCACAGATACGCAGTATTTT	CSVGTRFTDTQYF
TRBV6-2/TRBV6-3	TRBJ2-3	NA	few	TGTGCCAGCAGTTACGCCCGGATGACAGATACGCAGTATTTT	CASSYARMTDTQYF